These T cell receptor beta chains were read from a single sample in a study of blood T cell repertoires in COVID-19. The data were produced by immunoSEQ multiplex PCR, yet TCRdb's version contains in-frame clones alone and is incomplete. This table has about 98,000 clones, approximately 86% appearing once. What was sequenced was peripheral blood. These TCRs come from a man aged 45-60 years with acute or convalescent COVID-19. The CDR3 runs from the conserved cysteine through the conserved F or W. D genes are given only for firm matches. Clone size is not always given. Where it is, it says once, few, many or a class for expanded clones.

size | J | V | D | CDR3 | DNA
NA | TRBJ1-1 | TRBV18 | NA | CASSPGSLNTEAFF | TGTGCCAGCTCACCGGGCAGCTTGAACACTGAAGCTTTCTTT
NA | TRBJ1-1 | TRBV4-2 | NA | CASSQAVVGRDPNTEAFF | TGTGCCAGCAGCCAAGCCGTAGTGGGGAGGGACCCGAACACTGAAGCTTTCTTT
NA | TRBJ2-2 | TRBV18 | NA | CASSPGMNTGELFF | TGTGCCAGCTCACCCGGGATGAACACCGGGGAGCTGTTTTTT
few | TRBJ2-7 | TRBV13 | TRBD1 | CASSYTGTGGFEQYF | TGTGCCAGCAGCTATACCGGGACAGGGGGCTTCGAGCAGTACTTC
few | TRBJ2-6 | TRBV30 | NA | CAGTASGANVLTF | TGTGCCGGAACAGCTTCTGGGGCCAACGTCCTGACTTTC
NA | TRBJ2-1 | TRBV11-3 | TRBD2 | CASSVTSGTYSYNEQFF | TGTGCCAGCAGCGTGACTAGCGGGACCTATTCCTACAATGAGCAGTTCTTC
NA | TRBJ1-1 | TRBV3-1/TRBV3-2 | NA | CASSLEAMNTEAFF | TGTGCCAGCAGTTTGGAGGCAATGAACACTGAAGCTTTCTTT
NA | TRBJ2-3 | TRBV6-6 | NA | CASTHRPGAGADTQYF | TGTGCCAGCACCCACCGCCCGGGGGCGGGGGCAGATACGCAGTATTTT
NA | TRBJ2-1 | TRBV6-5 | NA | CASSRAATGTDEQFF | TGTGCCAGCAGTCGCGCCGCTACAGGGACGGATGAGCAGTTCTTC
NA | TRBJ2-3 | TRBV11-3 | NA | CASSPPRGWRSSTDTQYF | TGTGCCAGCAGCCCCCCTCGGGGGTGGCGGTCTAGCACAGATACGCAGTATTTT
NA | TRBJ1-2 | TRBV6-5 | TRBD1 | CASFPGGDYGYTF | TGTGCCAGCTTTCCAGGGGGCGACTATGGCTACACCTTC
medium-sized | TRBJ1-2 | TRBV6-2/TRBV6-3 | TRBD1 | CASSSGTGGAYGYTF | TGTGCCAGCAGTTCCGGGACAGGGGGCGCCTATGGCTACACCTTC
NA | TRBJ2-2 | TRBV5-1 | NA | CASSQEGRGTGELFF | TGCGCCAGCAGTCAGGAAGGCCGAGGGACCGGGGAGCTGTTTTTT
NA | TRBJ1-2 | TRBV30 | TRBD1 | CAWSSQGAKGYTF | TGTGCCTGGAGTTCTCAGGGGGCAAAAGGCTACACCTTC
NA | TRBJ2-7 | TRBV7-9 | TRBD2 | CASSPWTSGTYEQYF | TGTGCCAGCAGCCCTTGGACTAGCGGGACCTACGAGCAGTACTTC
NA | TRBJ1-2 | TRBV28 | TRBD1 | CASRGQGSPRSYGYTF | TGTGCCAGCAGAGGACAGGGATCCCCCAGAAGCTATGGCTACACCTTC
few | TRBJ1-6 | TRBV21-1 | NA | CASSTKIRVGDNSPLHF | TGTGCCAGCAGCACTAAGATCCGGGTCGGGGATAATTCACCCCTCCACTTT
NA | TRBJ1-2 | TRBV3-1/TRBV3-2 | NA | CASSPNQGGYTF | TGTGCCAGCAGCCCAAACCAGGGAGGCTACACCTTC
many | TRBJ1-5 | TRBV10-1 | NA | CASSDNRAGQPQHF | TGCGCCAGCAGTGACAACAGGGCCGGTCAGCCCCAGCATTTT
once | TRBJ2-1 | TRBV7-9 | NA | CASRRLLGSSSYNEQFF | TGTGCCAGCAGACGTCTCCTTGGCTCTAGCTCCTACAATGAGCAGTTCTTC
NA | TRBJ2-3 | TRBV6-5 | TRBD2 | CASILAGAGGDTQYF | TGTGCCAGCATCCTAGCGGGAGCGGGGGGAGATACGCAGTATTTT
NA | TRBJ2-5 | TRBV10-1 | TRBD1 | CASSETGGRETQYF | TGCGCCAGCAGTGAGACAGGGGGTAGGGAGACCCAGTACTTC
NA | TRBJ2-7 | TRBV28 | NA | CASSFVVNSNYEQYF | TGTGCCAGCAGTTTTGTGGTGAACAGTAATTACGAGCAGTACTTC
NA | TRBJ2-2 | TRBV10-3 | TRBD2 | CAISRTSGSGTGELFF | TGTGCCATCAGCCGGACTAGCGGGAGCGGCACCGGGGAGCTGTTTTTT
NA | TRBJ2-7 | TRBV29-1 | NA | CSVGWASYEQYF | TGCAGCGTTGGGTGGGCCTCCTACGAGCAGTACTTC
NA | TRBJ1-2 | TRBV29-1 | NA | CSVWDSGGYGYTF | TGCAGCGTTTGGGACTCCGGAGGCTATGGCTACACCTTC
NA | TRBJ2-3 | TRBV4-2 | TRBD2 | CASSQDRASGRGTDTQYF | TGTGCCAGCAGCCAAGATAGGGCTAGCGGGAGAGGTACAGATACGCAGTATTTT
NA | TRBJ2-2 | TRBV12-3/TRBV12-4 | NA | CASSSYRTGELFF | TGTGCCAGCAGTTCGTATCGGACCGGGGAGCTGTTTTTT
few | TRBJ1-5 | TRBV10-2 | NA | CATSQGLQPQHF | TGCGCCACCTCTCAGGGGTTGCAGCCCCAGCATTTT
NA | TRBJ2-2 | TRBV24-1 | NA | CATSDFSTGVTGELFF | TGTGCCACCAGTGATTTTTCTACGGGGGTCACCGGGGAGCTGTTTTTT
NA | TRBJ1-2 | TRBV5-8 | TRBD1 | CASSFGTGSGEGYTF | TGTGCCAGCAGCTTCGGGACAGGGTCTGGCGAGGGCTACACCTTC
few | TRBJ1-2 | TRBV21-1 | NA | CASTTGNYGYTF | TGTGCCAGCACTACAGGGAACTATGGCTACACCTTC
NA | TRBJ2-5 | TRBV7-9 | TRBD2 | CASSSIGGRAERETQYF | TGTGCCAGCAGTTCCATCGGCGGGAGGGCCGAACGTGAGACCCAGTACTTC
NA | TRBJ1-5 | TRBV5-5 | NA | CASSLAGGQPQHF | TGTGCCAGCAGCTTGGCCGGGGGTCAGCCCCAGCATTTT
NA | TRBJ2-2 | TRBV9 | TRBD2 | CASTKTGGSFPTGELFF | TGTGCCAGCACCAAGACTGGCGGGAGTTTTCCCACCGGGGAGCTGTTTTTT
NA | TRBJ2-7 | TRBV27 | TRBD1 | CASSLWDSSYEQYF | TGTGCCAGCAGTTTATGGGACAGCTCCTACGAGCAGTACTTC
NA | TRBJ2-7 | TRBV19 | NA | CASSLGGFSYEQYF | TGTGCCAGTAGCCTAGGCGGGTTCTCCTACGAGCAGTACTTC
NA | TRBJ2-7 | TRBV5-4 | NA | CASSLPDTISYEQYF | TGTGCCAGCAGCTTGCCGGACACGATCTCCTACGAGCAGTACTTC
once | TRBJ2-1 | TRBV6-6 | TRBD1 | CASSYSIQGDYNEQFF | TGTGCCAGCAGTTACTCGATCCAGGGGGACTACAATGAGCAGTTCTTC
NA | TRBJ1-1 | TRBV6-5 | NA | CASSSRWGLGTEAFF | TGTGCCAGCAGTTCCCGGTGGGGGCTGGGGACTGAAGCTTTCTTT
once | TRBJ1-5 | TRBV5-1 | NA | CASSLATGNNQPQHF | TGCGCCAGCAGCTTGGCTACAGGGAACAATCAGCCCCAGCATTTT
NA | TRBJ2-1 | TRBV19 | TRBD2 | CATSGSYLYNEQFF | TGTGCCACGAGCGGGAGTTACCTATACAATGAGCAGTTCTTC
NA | TRBJ1-1 | TRBV11-2 | NA | CASSLGLTVTNTEAFF | TGTGCCAGCAGCTTAGGCCTGACAGTAACGAACACTGAAGCTTTCTTT
few | TRBJ2-2 | TRBV24-1 | NA | CATSGLTTDRGLFF | TGTGCCACCAGTGGCCTTACCACCGATCGGGGGCTGTTTTTT
NA | TRBJ2-5 | TRBV15 | NA | CATSRDLVETQYF | TGTGCCACCAGCAGAGATCTAGTCGAGACCCAGTACTTC
once | TRBJ2-2 | TRBV5-1 | TRBD1 | CASSLAPKTGGPGELFF | TGCGCCAGCAGCTTGGCCCCGAAGACAGGGGGGCCCGGGGAGCTGTTTTTT
few | TRBJ2-2 | TRBV2 | NA | CASRDQGGSKGTGELFF | TGTGCCAGCAGGGACCAGGGGGGAAGTAAGGGCACCGGGGAGCTGTTTTTT
NA | TRBJ2-5 | TRBV5-1 | TRBD2 | CASNAGGGETQYF | TGCGCCAGCAATGCGGGAGGAGGAGAGACCCAGTACTTC
NA | TRBJ2-3 | TRBV30 | NA | CAWSGDRPDTQYF | TGTGCCTGGAGTGGTGACAGACCAGATACGCAGTATTTT
NA | TRBJ1-6 | TRBV7-6 | TRBD1 | CASSLVGTGSLYNSPLHF | TGTGCCAGCAGCTTAGTTGGGACAGGGAGTCTCTATAATTCACCCCTCCACTTT
NA | TRBJ2-7 | TRBV7-9 | NA | CASTADKTYEQYF | TGTGCCAGCACCGCGGACAAAACCTACGAGCAGTACTTC
NA | TRBJ2-1 | TRBV21-1 | NA | CASMQGVAGVRNEQFF | TGTGCCAGCATGCAAGGGGTAGCGGGAGTCCGCAATGAGCAGTTCTTC
NA | TRBJ1-2 | TRBV2 | NA | CASLFGGLGDGYTF | TGTGCCAGCCTCTTCGGGGGGTTAGGGGATGGCTACACCTTC
NA | TRBJ1-1 | TRBV11-2 | TRBD1 | CASRLGQGIGTEAFF | TGTGCCAGCAGGCTGGGACAGGGGATCGGCACTGAAGCTTTCTTT
NA | TRBJ2-2 | TRBV7-3 | TRBD1 | CASSGDSRNTGELFF | TGTGCCAGCAGCGGGGACAGCAGGAACACCGGGGAGCTGTTTTTT
NA | TRBJ2-6 | TRBV11-3 | NA | CASGPSSGANVLTF | TGTGCCAGCGGTCCTAGCTCTGGGGCCAACGTCCTGACTTTC
NA | TRBJ2-3 | TRBV18 | NA | CASSRSGVDTQYF | TGTGCCAGCTCACGTTCAGGGGTGGATACGCAGTATTTT
few | TRBJ1-1 | TRBV6-5 | NA | CASSSRTRVAFF | TGTGCCAGCAGTTCAAGGACACGGGTCGCTTTCTTT
NA | TRBJ1-2 | TRBV5-6 | NA | CASSHDLGENYGYTF | TGTGCCAGCAGCCACGACTTGGGAGAGAACTATGGCTACACCTTC